The 32 T cell receptor beta chains below were found in one sample sequenced in a study of radiotherapy plus CTLA-4 blockade in lung cancer. TCRdb's table, derived via immunoSEQ multiplex PCR, lists solely in-frame clones and lacks some. Of over 60,000 clones in the sample, around 86% were seen once. The specimen comprised peripheral blood, sampled from a patient treated with radiotherapy plus ipilimumab. The source of these receptors is a human donor with non-small cell lung cancer that progressed on radiotherapy plus ipilimumab.

The chain is built from TRBV30 and TRBJ1-5; D is unresolved. Germline lookup yields CDR1 GTSNPN and CDR2 SVGIG (reference sequence). The CDR3 totals 16 residues. The V end was cut by 0 bases, the J end by 9 bases, with 21 bases between. CDR3 DNA sequence: TGTGCCTGGAGTGTACGGAGTGCCGGTGGCTCATGGCCCCAGCATTTT. Protein product: CAWSVRSAGGSWPQHF. Supplemented by reference TRBV30 and TRBJ1-5, the full variable domain reads SQTIHQWPATLVQPVGSPLSLECTVEGTSNPNLYWYRQAAGRGLQLLFYSVGIGQISSEVPQNLSASRPQDRQFILSSKKLLLSDSGFYLCAWSVRSAGGSWPQHFGDGTRLSIL.

The rearrangement uses TRBV28 and TRBJ1-1, with a tentative D call TRBD1 (5 bases). The CDR3 runs 14 residues. The V gene lost 1 base and the J gene lost 5 bases, with 11 bases spanning the gap. Germline lookup yields CDR1 MDHEN and CDR2 SYDVKM. The CDR3 spells CASSLSAGRTEAFF. Here the CDR3 DNA reads TGTGCCAGCAGTTTATCAGCAGGGCGTACTGAAGCTTTCTTT.

The chain joins TRBV28 to TRBJ1-5; 9 bases map to TRBD1. CDR1 MDHEN and CDR2 SYDVKM come from the germline V gene. The V gene end was trimmed by 8 bases and the J gene end by 8 bases; junction bases not matched to a gene: 4. The CDR3 covers 12 residues. The DNA of the CDR3 is TGTGCCAGCTGGACAGGGGCAAAGCCCCAGCATTTT. It yields the protein CASWTGAKPQHF.

This chain uses TRBV6-5 with TRBJ1-2, with TRBD1 identical over 8 bases. The CDR3 extends over 13 amino acids. Trimming took 6 bases from V and 7 from J; bases not matched to a gene: 7. Germline CDR1 and CDR2: MNHEY and SVGAGI. CDR3 region: CASSGQGYAGYTF. Written as DNA, the CDR3 is TGTGCCAGCAGCGGACAGGGCTATGCTGGCTACACCTTC.

The chain employs TRBV6-1 and TRBJ1-2; D is undetermined. The V gene lost 2 bases and the J gene lost 5 bases, with 6 bases spanning the gap. The length of the CDR3 is 12 residues. Germline lookup yields CDR1 MNHNS and CDR2 SASEGT. CDR3 amino acids: CASSERQYGYTF. Here the CDR3 DNA reads TGTGCCAGCAGTGAACGACAATATGGCTACACCTTC.

V and J are TRBV4-1 and TRBJ1-5; the D is unclear. Germline V gene data show CDR1 as MGHRA and CDR2 as YSYEKL. There are 16 residues in the CDR3. With 1 base removed from V and 5 bases from J, the gap between germline ends came to 15 bases. The CDR3 DNA reads as TGCGCCAGCAGCCAAGTCTGGTTTACAGAAGATCAGCCCCAGCATTTT. It is translated as CASSQVWFTEDQPQHF.

This clone was counted between two and nine times. This chain connects TRBV6-5 to TRBJ2-7; 12 bases are shared with TRBD1. J lost 7 bases, V lost 6 bases, and 4 bases had no gene match. In germline, CDR1 is MNHEY, CDR2 SVGAGI. The length of the CDR3 is 13 residues. In DNA form, the CDR3 reads TGTGCCAGCAGGGGACAGGGGGCGCTTGAGCAGTACGTC. This codes for CASRGQGALEQYV.

The rearrangement joins TRBV18 to TRBJ2-1, with TRBD1 matching over 7 bases. The CDR3 loop spans 15 amino acids. CDR1 is KGHSH and CDR2 is LQKENI in the germline V gene. Trimming took 5 bases from V and 4 from J; bases not matched to a gene: 8. Here the CDR3 reads CASSTRQGSYNEQFF. CDR3 DNA: TGTGCCAGCTCAACCCGACAGGGATCTTACAATGAGCAGTTCTTC.

V usage is TRBV2 and J usage is TRBJ1-5; 8 bases line up with TRBD1. The CDR3 consists of 16 residues. Germline V CDR1 and CDR2: SNHLY, FYNNEI. V lost 3 bases, J lost 1 base, and 5 bases stayed unmatched. The CDR3 is CASSDYRDRSNQPQHF. The CDR3 DNA sequence: TGTGCCAGCAGTGACTACCGGGACAGGAGCAATCAGCCCCAGCATTTT.

The chain has TRBV6-5 and TRBJ1-5; no clear D gene. This CDR3 spans 13 amino acids. V shed 1 base and J shed 6 bases, with 7 bases lying between them. Looked up from germline, CDR1 is MNHEY and CDR2 is SVGAGI. The CDR3 DNA is TGTGCCAGCAGTTACTTGAGCGGTCAGCCCCAGCATTTT. Encoded protein: CASSYLSGQPQHF.

For the CDR3, the DNA is TGCGCCAGCAGCCCAAGAGGAGCAGGGAACTCTGGAAACACCATATATTTT. Translating it yields CASSPRGAGNSGNTIYF. This chain joins TRBV4-1 and TRBJ1-3, with a weak D call TRBD1 (5 bases). The germline V gene has CDR1 MGHRA and CDR2 YSYEKL. V shed 4 bases and J shed 0 bases, with 16 bases lying between them. This CDR3 is 17 amino acids long.

The chain uses TRBV10-1 and TRBJ1-1, with D tentatively TRBD1 (5 bases). The CDR3 contains 14 residues. V was trimmed by 2 bases and J by 11 bases, leaving 18 bases between them. Germline CDR1 is WNHNN and CDR2 is SYGVQD (reference sequence). CDR3 nucleotide sequence: TGCGCCAGCAGTGAGGGAAGCCAGGGACGGAACGCTTTCTTT. The encoded protein is CASSEGSQGRNAFF.

V usage is TRBV11-2 and J usage is TRBJ2-1; D might be TRBD1 (7 bases). Between the trimmed V and J ends, which lost 0 bases and 10 bases, there was a span of 16 bases. Germline CDR1 SGHAT, CDR2 FQNNGV. CDR3 length: 15 residues. CDR3 DNA sequence: TGTGCCAGCAGCTTAGAGGCGGGGCTAGGGGGCGAGCAGTTCTTC. This translates into CASSLEAGLGGEQFF.

The V and J genes are TRBV10-2 and TRBJ2-3; D gene ambiguous. The CDR3 runs to 14 residues. Germline V gene data show CDR1 as WSHSY and CDR2 as SAAADI. V was pared by 6 bases and J by 3 bases, with 13 bases between. The DNA of the CDR3 is TGCGCCAGCAGCCCTTCCCTTATAACAGATACGCAGTATTTT. This translates into CASSPSLITDTQYF.

This rearrangement joins TRBV9 to TRBJ1-4; D may be TRBD1 (6 bases). Trimming took off 4 bases at V and 8 bases at J, with 18 bases between the two ends. Germline CDR1 and CDR2: SGDLS and YYNGEE. The CDR3 extends over 15 amino acids. Written as DNA, the CDR3 is TGTGCCAGCAGCTCCCACAGGGTAAACGGAGAAAAACTGTTTTTT. Encoded protein: CASSSHRVNGEKLFF.

The J gene is TRBJ1-4, the V gene TRBV28; no firm D call. Germline V lookup: CDR1 MDHEN, CDR2 SYDVKM. This CDR3 contains 12 residues. Trimming took off 7 bases at V and 8 bases at J, with 11 bases between the two ends. The CDR3 nucleotides are TGTGCCAGCAACTTCTTCGGGGAAAAACTGTTTTTT. Its protein is CASNFFGEKLFF.

This clone was counted once. The rearrangement uses TRBV6-1 and TRBJ2-3; 10 bases align to TRBD2. Per the germline V gene, CDR1 is MNHNS and CDR2 is SASEGT. The J segment lost 4 bases and the V segment lost 3 bases, leaving 4 bases of the junction unmatched. The CDR3 contains 15 residues. CDR3 nucleotide sequence: TGTGCCAGCAGTGAGAAGCGGGAGGGTTCAGATACGCAGTATTTT. Its protein product is CASSEKREGSDTQYF.

The V call is TRBV4-1, the J call TRBJ2-4, with D tentatively TRBD1 (5 bases). Trimming cost V 0 bases and J 8 bases, with 11 bases left between them. Germline loops: CDR1 MGHRA, CDR2 YSYEKL. The CDR3 is made up of 14 amino acids. CDR3 nucleotides: TGCGCCAGCAGCCAAGACGGTAGCAGGGACATTCAGTACTTC. Protein product: CASSQDGSRDIQYF.

The V call is TRBV19, the J call TRBJ2-2; possibly TRBD1 or TRBD2 for D (6 bases each). The CDR3 contains 13 residues. Germline lookup yields CDR1 LNHDA and CDR2 SQIVND (reference sequence). V gave up 5 bases and J gave up 6 bases, with 10 bases separating them. CDR3 DNA: TGTGCCAGTAGTGTTCGGGGGCCCGGGGAGCTGTTTTTT. It encodes CASSVRGPGELFF.

This chain connects TRBV2 to TRBJ1-1, with a possible D match to TRBD1 (6 bases). Germline V gives CDR1 SNHLY, CDR2 FYNNEI. V shed 4 bases and J shed 4 bases, with 13 bases lying between them. The CDR3 has 14 residues. The CDR3 DNA reads as TGTGCCAGCAGTGGATCGCAGGGGCTCACTGAAGCTTTCTTT. Translating it yields CASSGSQGLTEAFF.

V and J are TRBV7-8 and TRBJ1-2; D might be TRBD1 (5 bases). Trimming removed 3 bases from V and 3 bases from J, with 11 bases in between. The germline V gene has CDR1 SGHVS and CDR2 FQNEAQ. CDR3 length equals 14 residues. The CDR3 here is CASSFGAADYGYTF. The CDR3, as DNA: TGTGCCAGCAGCTTTGGGGCCGCCGACTATGGCTACACCTTC.

The chain links TRBV7-3 to TRBJ2-5; no definite D call. The CDR3 is made up of 16 amino acids. The germline CDR1 and CDR2 sequences are SGHTA and FQGTGA. Between the trimmed V and J ends, which lost 1 base and 0 bases, there was a span of 12 bases. CDR3 in amino acids: CASSLNPPGDQETQYF. The CDR3 DNA reads TGTGCCAGCAGCTTAAACCCCCCTGGAGACCAAGAGACCCAGTACTTC.

The chain recombines TRBV27 with TRBJ2-1; 7 positions agree with TRBD1. There are 15 residues in the CDR3. CDR1 is MNHEY, CDR2 SMNVEV, per germline (reference sequence). The junction had 7 bases not matched to a gene; V was cut back by 5 bases and J by 3 bases. In nucleotides, the CDR3 is TGTGCCAGCAGTCCCAGACAGGGCTTCTACAATGAGCAGTTCTTC. Its translation is CASSPRQGFYNEQFF.

This chain joins TRBV5-1 and TRBJ2-3; D perhaps matches TRBD1 (5 bases). The germline gives CDR1 SGHRS, CDR2 YFSETQ. This CDR3 region has 14 residues. V dropped 4 bases and J dropped 0 bases, with 9 bases sitting between them. The CDR3, as DNA: TGCGCCAGCAGCGCCGGACAAAGCACAGATACGCAGTATTTT. This encodes CASSAGQSTDTQYF.

The chain has TRBV5-1 and TRBJ2-3; no definite D call. Germline V gives CDR1 SGHRS, CDR2 YFSETQ. CDR3 length: 15 amino acids. V lost 3 bases to trimming and J lost 2 bases, with 13 bases between them. The CDR3 DNA reads as TGCGCCAGCAGCTCTACCCTGGGCAACACAGATACGCAGTATTTT. Protein sequence: CASSSTLGNTDTQYF. The variable domain in full, with the rest retrieved from reference TRBV5-1 and TRBJ2-3, is KAGVTQTPRYLIKTRGQQVTLSCSPISGHRSVSWYQQTPGQGLQFLFEYFSETQRNKGNFPGRFSGRQFSNSRSEMNVSTLELGDSALYLCASSSTLGNTDTQYFGPGTRLTVL.

The CDR3 bases are TGTGCCAGCAGTGGACTCTCACGCGGGCAGTACGTC. Translating gives CASSGLSRGQYV. The genes are TRBV2 and TRBJ2-7; D remains ambiguous. The CDR3 covers 12 residues. Trimming pared 4 bases from V and 9 bases from J, leaving 13 bases between. In germline, CDR1 is SNHLY, CDR2 FYNNEI.

This chain links TRBV27 with TRBJ2-1; 12 bases fit TRBD2. V lost 8 bases to trimming and J lost 9 bases; unmatched junction nucleotides: 8. The CDR3 is made up of 14 amino acids. The germline CDR1 and CDR2 sequences are MNHEY and SMNVEV (reference sequence). The CDR3 region is CASLRTSGTLEQFF. DNA of the CDR3: TGTGCCAGCCTCAGGACTAGCGGGACGCTTGAGCAGTTCTTC.

This chain links TRBV19 with TRBJ1-2; D ambiguous. The germline V gene encodes CDR1 LNHDA and CDR2 SQIVND (reference sequence). Trimming took off 10 bases at V and 2 bases at J, with 14 bases between the two ends. This CDR3 has 13 amino acids. CDR3 in DNA: TGTGCCACTAAAGCCGACACGAACTATGGCTACACCTTC. As protein: CATKADTNYGYTF.

V is TRBV30 and J is TRBJ2-1, with D perhaps TRBD2 (5 bases). Germline V gene lookup returns CDR1 GTSNPN and CDR2 SVGIG (reference sequence). V shed 0 bases and J shed 0 bases, with 9 bases lying between them. The CDR3 runs to 15 residues. The CDR3 DNA reads TGTGCCTGGAGTGTGGGTAGCGCCTCCTACAATGAGCAGTTCTTC. It is translated as CAWSVGSASYNEQFF.

This clone is a singleton in its sample. DNA for the CDR3: TGTGCCAGCACCCTAGACAGTCAAGAGACCCAGTACTTC. This translates into CASTLDSQETQYF. The chain employs TRBV5-4 and TRBJ2-5, with a tentative D call TRBD1 (5 bases). The CDR3 covers 13 residues. Germline values: CDR1 SGHNT, CDR2 YYREEE (reference sequence). V lost 6 bases and J lost 2, with 11 bases in between.

DNA of the CDR3: TGCGCCAGCAGTGAAACTAGCGGGAGAACAGATACGCAGTATTTT. Its protein product is CASSETSGRTDTQYF. The chain combines TRBV10-1 with TRBJ2-3, with TRBD2 matching over 11 bases. Trimming cost V 3 bases and J 3 bases; bases outside gene matches: 2. The CDR3 is made up of 15 amino acids. CDR1 WNHNN and CDR2 SYGVQD come from the germline V gene (reference sequence).

The V gene is TRBV28, the J gene TRBJ1-2, with D possibly TRBD1 on 5 matching bases. The CDR3 length is 13 residues. Trimming took off 3 bases at V and 3 bases at J, with 8 bases between the two ends. Germline V CDR1 and CDR2: MDHEN, SYDVKM. The CDR3 here is CASSFSRDYGYTF. The CDR3 region has the DNA TGTGCCAGCAGTTTCAGCAGGGACTATGGCTACACCTTC.